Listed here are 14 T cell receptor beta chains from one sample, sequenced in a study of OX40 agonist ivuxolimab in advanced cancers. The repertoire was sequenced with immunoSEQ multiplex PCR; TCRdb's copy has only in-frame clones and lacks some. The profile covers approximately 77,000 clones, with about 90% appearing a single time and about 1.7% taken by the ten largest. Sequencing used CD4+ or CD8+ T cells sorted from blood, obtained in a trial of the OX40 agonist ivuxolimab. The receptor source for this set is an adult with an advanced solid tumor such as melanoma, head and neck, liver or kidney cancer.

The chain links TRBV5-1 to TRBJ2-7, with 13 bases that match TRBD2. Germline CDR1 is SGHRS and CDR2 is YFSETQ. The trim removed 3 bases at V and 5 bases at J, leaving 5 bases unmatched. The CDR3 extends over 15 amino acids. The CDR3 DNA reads TGCGCCAGCAGCTATGAACTAGCGGGAGGGCACGAGCAGTACTTC. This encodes CASSYELAGGHEQYF.

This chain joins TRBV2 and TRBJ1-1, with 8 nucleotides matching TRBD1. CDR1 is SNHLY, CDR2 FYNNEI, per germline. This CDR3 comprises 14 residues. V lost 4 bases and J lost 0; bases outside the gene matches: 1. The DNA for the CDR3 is TGTGCCAGCAGTGGACAGGGGATGAACACTGAAGCTTTCTTT. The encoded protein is CASSGQGMNTEAFF.

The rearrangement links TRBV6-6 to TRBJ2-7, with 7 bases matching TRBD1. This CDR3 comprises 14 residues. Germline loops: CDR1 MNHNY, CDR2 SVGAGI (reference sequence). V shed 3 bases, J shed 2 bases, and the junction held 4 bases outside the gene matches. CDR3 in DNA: TGTGCCAGCAGTTATGACAGGGTTGCCTACGAGCAGTACTTC. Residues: CASSYDRVAYEQYF.

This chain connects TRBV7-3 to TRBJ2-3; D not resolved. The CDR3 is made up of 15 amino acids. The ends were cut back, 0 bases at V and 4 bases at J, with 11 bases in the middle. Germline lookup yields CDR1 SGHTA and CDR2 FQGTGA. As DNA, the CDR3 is TGTGCCAGCAGCTTAACGTCTGAGAGTCCAGATACGCAGTATTTT. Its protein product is CASSLTSESPDTQYF.

As DNA, the CDR3 is TGTGCCAGCAGTGAAGGGGTGAGGGGAAACACCATATATTTT. Translated: CASSEGVRGNTIYF. The chain carries TRBV2 and TRBJ1-3; D call uncertain. Trimming removed 1 base at V and 4 bases at J, with 8 bases between. There are 14 residues in the CDR3. Germline values: CDR1 SNHLY, CDR2 FYNNEI.

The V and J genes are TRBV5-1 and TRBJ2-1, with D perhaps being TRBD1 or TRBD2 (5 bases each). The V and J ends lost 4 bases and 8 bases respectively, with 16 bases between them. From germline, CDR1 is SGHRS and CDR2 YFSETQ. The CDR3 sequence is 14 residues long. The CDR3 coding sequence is TGCGCCAGCAGCCGTGGGGGTTTAGGAGATGAGCAGTTCTTC. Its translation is CASSRGGLGDEQFF.

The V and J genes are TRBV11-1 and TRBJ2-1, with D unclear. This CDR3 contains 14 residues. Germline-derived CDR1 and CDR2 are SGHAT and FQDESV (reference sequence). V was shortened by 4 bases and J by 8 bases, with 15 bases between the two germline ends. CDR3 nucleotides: TGTGCCAGCAGCTCGGACCTGAGACTTGATGAGCAGTTCTTC. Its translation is CASSSDLRLDEQFF.

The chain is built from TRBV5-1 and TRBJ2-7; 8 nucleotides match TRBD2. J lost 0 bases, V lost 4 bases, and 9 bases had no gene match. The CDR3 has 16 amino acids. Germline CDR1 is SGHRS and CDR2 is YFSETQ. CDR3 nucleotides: TGCGCCAGCAGCGGGAGACTAGCGCAGGGCTCCTACGAGCAGTACTTC. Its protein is CASSGRLAQGSYEQYF.

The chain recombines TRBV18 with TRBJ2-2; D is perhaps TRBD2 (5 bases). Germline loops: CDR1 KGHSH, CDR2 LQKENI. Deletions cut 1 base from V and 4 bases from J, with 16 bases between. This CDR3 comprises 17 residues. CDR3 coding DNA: TGTGCCAGCTCACCACGGCCGCAGCGGTCAACCACCGGGGAGCTGTTTTTT. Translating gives CASSPRPQRSTTGELFF.

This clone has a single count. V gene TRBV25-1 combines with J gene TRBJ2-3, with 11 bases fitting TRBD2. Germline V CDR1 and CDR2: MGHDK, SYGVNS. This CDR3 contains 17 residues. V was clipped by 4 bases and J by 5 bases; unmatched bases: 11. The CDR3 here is CASSGAELAGVGDTQYF. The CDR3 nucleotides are TGTGCCAGCAGTGGGGCCGAACTAGCGGGAGTAGGAGATACGCAGTATTTT.

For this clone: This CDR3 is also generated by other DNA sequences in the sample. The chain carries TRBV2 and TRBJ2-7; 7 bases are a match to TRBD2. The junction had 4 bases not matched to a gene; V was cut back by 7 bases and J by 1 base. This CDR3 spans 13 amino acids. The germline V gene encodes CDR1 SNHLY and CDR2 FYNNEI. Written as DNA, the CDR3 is TGTGCCAGCACATCCGGGAGGTCCTACGAGCAGTACTTC. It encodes CASTSGRSYEQYF.

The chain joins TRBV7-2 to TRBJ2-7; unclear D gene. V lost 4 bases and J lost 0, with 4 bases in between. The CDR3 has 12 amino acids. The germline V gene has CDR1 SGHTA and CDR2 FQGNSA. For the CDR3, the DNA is TGTGCCAGCAGCTCACTCTCCTACGAGCAGTACTTC. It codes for CASSSLSYEQYF.

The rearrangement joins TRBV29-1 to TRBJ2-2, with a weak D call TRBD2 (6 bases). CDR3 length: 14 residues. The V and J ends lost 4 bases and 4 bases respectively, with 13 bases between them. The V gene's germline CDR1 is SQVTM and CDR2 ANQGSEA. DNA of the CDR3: TGCAGCGTTGTAGCGCGGGATCTCACCGGGGAGCTGTTTTTT. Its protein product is CSVVARDLTGELFF.

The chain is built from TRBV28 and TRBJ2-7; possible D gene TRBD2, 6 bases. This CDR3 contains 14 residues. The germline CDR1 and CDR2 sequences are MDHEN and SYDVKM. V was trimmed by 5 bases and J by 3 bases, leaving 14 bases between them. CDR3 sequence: CASSRDGGIYEQYF. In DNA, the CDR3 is TGTGCCAGCAGTCGGGATGGCGGGATCTACGAGCAGTACTTC.